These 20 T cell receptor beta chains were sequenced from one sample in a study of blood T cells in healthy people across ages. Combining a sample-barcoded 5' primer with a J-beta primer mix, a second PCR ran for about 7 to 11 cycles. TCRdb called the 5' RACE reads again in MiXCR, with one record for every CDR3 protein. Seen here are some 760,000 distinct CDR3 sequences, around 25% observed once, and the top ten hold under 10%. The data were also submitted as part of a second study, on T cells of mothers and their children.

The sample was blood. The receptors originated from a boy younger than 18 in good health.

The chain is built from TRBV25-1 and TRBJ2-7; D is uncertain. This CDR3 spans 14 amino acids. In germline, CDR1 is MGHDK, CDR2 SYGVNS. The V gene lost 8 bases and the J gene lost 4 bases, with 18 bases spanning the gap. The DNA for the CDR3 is TGTGCCAGCGCCGCTTCGGGCGCCCAATACGAGCAGTACTTC. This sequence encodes CASAASGAQYEQYF.

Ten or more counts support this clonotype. This CDR3 reads CASSQDVTPIQETQYF. Written as DNA, the CDR3 is TGCGCCAGCAGCCAAGACGTGACGCCGATACAAGAGACCCAGTACTTC. The V gene is TRBV4-3, the J gene TRBJ2-5; D is unresolved. The CDR3 length is 16 residues. V was shortened by 0 bases and J by 2 bases, with 13 bases between the two germline ends. CDR1 LGHNA and CDR2 YSLEER come from the germline V gene.

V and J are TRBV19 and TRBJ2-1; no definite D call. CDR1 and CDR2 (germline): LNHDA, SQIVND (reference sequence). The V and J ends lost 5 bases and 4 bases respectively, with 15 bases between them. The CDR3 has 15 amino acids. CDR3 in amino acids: CASSFINGDYNEQFF. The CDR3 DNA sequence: TGTGCCAGTAGTTTTATCAATGGGGATTACAATGAGCAGTTCTTC.

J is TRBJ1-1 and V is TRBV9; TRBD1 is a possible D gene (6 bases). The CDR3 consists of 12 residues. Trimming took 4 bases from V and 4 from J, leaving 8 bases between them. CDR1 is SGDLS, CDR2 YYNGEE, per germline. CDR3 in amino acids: CASSTQGTEAFF. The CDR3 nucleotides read TGTGCCAGCAGCACACAGGGCACTGAAGCTTTCTTT.

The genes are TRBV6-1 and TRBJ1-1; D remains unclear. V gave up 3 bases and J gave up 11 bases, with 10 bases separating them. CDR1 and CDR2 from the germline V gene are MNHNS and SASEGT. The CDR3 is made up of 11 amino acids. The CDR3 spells CASSDSPLAFF. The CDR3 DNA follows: TGTGCCAGCAGTGATAGTCCACTGGCTTTCTTT.

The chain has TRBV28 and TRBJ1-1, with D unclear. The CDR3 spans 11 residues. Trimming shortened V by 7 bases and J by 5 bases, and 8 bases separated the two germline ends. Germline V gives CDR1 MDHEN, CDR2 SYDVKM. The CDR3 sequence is CASTTGTEAFF. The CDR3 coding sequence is TGTGCCAGCACCACGGGGACTGAAGCTTTCTTT.

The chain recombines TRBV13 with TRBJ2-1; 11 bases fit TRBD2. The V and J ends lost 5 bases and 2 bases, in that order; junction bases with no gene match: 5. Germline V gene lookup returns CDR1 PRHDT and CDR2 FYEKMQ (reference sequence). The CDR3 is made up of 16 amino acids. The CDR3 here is CASSPIAGGPYNEQFF. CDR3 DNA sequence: TGTGCCAGCAGCCCCATAGCGGGAGGGCCCTACAATGAGCAGTTCTTC.

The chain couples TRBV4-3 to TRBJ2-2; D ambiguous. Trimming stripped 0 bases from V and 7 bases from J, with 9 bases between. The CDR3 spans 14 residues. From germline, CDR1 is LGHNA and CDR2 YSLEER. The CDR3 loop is CASSQEGFGGELFF. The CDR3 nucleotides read TGCGCCAGCAGCCAAGAGGGGTTCGGCGGGGAGCTGTTTTTT.

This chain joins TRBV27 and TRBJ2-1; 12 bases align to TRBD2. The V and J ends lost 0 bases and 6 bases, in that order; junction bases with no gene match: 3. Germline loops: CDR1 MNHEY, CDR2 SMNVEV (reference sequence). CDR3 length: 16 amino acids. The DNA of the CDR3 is TGTGCCAGCAGTTTATCCCCTAGCGGGGGGGCCAATGAGCAGTTCTTC. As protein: CASSLSPSGGANEQFF.

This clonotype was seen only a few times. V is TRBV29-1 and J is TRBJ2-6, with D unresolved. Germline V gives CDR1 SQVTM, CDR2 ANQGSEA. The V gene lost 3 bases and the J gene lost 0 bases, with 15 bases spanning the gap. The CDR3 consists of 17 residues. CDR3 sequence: CSVEISSESSGANVLTF. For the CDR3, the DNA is TGCAGCGTTGAGATAAGCAGCGAGAGCTCTGGGGCCAACGTCCTGACTTTC.

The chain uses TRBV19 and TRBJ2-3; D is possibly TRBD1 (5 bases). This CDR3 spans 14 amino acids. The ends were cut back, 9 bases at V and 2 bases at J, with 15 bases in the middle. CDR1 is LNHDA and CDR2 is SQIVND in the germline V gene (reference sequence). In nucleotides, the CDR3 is TGTGCCAGAAAACCGACAGTTTACACAGATACGCAGTATTTT. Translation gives CARKPTVYTDTQYF.

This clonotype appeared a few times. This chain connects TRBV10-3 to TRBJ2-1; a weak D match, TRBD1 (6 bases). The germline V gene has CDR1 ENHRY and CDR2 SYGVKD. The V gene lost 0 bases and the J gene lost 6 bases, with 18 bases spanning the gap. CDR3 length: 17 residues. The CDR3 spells CAISESSGAGDSNEQFF. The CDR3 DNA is TGTGCCATCAGTGAGTCGTCTGGGGCAGGGGATTCCAATGAGCAGTTCTTC.

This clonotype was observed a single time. CDR3 region: CATLGPTEAFF. DNA of the CDR3: TGTGCCACCCTCGGGCCAACTGAAGCTTTCTTT. The rearrangement joins TRBV10-3 to TRBJ1-1; D remains ambiguous. This CDR3 is built from 11 residues. Per the germline V gene, CDR1 is ENHRY and CDR2 is SYGVKD. V gave up 10 bases and J gave up 5 bases, with 11 bases separating them.

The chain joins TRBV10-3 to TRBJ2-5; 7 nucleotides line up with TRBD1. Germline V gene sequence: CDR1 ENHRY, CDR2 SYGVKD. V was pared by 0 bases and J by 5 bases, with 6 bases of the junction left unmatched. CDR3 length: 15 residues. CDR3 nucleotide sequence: TGTGCCATCAGTGAGTCAGAGGGGGCGATGGAGACCCAGTACTTC. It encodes CAISESEGAMETQYF.

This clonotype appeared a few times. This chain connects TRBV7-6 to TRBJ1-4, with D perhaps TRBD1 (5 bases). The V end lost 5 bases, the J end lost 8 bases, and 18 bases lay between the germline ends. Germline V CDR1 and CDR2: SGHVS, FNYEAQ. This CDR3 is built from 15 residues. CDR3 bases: TGTGCCAGCAGCCCTAGGGAGCAGGGCCGGGAAAAACTGTTTTTT. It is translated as CASSPREQGREKLFF.

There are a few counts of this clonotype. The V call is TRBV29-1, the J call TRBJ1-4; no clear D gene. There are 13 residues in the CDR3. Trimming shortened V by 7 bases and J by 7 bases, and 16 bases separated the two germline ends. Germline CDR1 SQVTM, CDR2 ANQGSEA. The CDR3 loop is CSEWRAGGEKLFF. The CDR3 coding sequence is TGCAGCGAGTGGAGGGCCGGAGGTGAAAAACTGTTTTTT.

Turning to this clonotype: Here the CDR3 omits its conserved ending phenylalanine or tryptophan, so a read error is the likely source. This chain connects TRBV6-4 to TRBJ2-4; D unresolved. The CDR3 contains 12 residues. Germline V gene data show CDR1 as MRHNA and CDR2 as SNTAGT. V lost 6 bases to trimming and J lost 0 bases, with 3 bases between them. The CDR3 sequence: CASRIAKNIQYL. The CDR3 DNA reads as TGTGCCAGCAGGATAGCCAAAAACATTCAGTACCTC.

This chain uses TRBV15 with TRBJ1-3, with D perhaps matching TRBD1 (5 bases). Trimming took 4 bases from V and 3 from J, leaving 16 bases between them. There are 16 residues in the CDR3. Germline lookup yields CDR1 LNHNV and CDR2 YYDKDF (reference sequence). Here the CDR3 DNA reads TGTGCCACCAGCAATCTTTCATCGGGGGTTGGAAACACCATATATTTT. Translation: CATSNLSSGVGNTIYF.

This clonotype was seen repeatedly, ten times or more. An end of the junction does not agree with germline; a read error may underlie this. CDR3 sequence: CASSLASYNEQFF. CDR3 coding DNA: TGTGCCAGCAGCTTAGCTAGTTACAATGAGCAGTTCTTC. This chain joins TRBV12-3 or TRBV12-4 and TRBJ2-1; D is unclear. The CDR3 runs 13 residues.

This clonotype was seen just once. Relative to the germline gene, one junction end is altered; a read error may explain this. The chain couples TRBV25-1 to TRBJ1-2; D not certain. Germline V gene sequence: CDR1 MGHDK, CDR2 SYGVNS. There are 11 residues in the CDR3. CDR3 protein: CASSVGNGYTF. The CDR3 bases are TGTGCCAGCAGTGTAGGGAATGGCTACACCTTT.